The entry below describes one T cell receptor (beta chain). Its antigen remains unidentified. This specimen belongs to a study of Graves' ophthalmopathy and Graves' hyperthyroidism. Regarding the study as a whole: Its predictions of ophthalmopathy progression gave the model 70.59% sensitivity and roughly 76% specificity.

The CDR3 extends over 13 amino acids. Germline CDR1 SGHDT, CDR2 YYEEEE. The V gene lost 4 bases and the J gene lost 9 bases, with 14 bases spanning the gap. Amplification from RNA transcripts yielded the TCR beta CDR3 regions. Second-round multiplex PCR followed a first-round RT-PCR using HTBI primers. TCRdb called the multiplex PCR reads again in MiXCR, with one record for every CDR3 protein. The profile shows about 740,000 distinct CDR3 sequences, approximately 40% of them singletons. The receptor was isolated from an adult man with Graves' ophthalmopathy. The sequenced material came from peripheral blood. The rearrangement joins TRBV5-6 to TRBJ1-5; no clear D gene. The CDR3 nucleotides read TGTGCCAGCAGCCTTCAGTTAACATGGCCCCAGCATTTT. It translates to CASSLQLTWPQHF.